This T cell receptor beta chain was sequenced in a study of blood T cell repertoires in COVID-19 (dated by TCRdb to 2018 to 2020). Notes on the research overall: Samples covering the acute and convalescent phases of COVID-19 were provided by collaborators in the United States, Italy and Spain. The prospective study material was composed of cDNA or gDNA derived from T cells, B-cell-depleted T cells, or PBMCs. The dataset comprised deeply sampled blood TCRbeta repertoires from subjects exposed to, actively infected with, or recovered from COVID-19. A freely available public database, intended as a resource for researchers studying the immune response to SARS-CoV-2, is where the repertoires were released. The samples were drawn from two sources: the first 160 participants of the ongoing ImmuneRACE study, and some 1,300 subjects contributed by 6 global collaborators. The sample metadata nearly always contained a de-identified subject ID, COVID-19 status, age in years and sex. Where HLA class I and class II types were available, the types were taken from metadata supplied by the sample provider, not from assay-based typing. General findings and caveats noted by the study authors: The amount of clinical and demographic metadata varied by source and participant and was provided uncurated.

TCRbeta CDR3 regions were amplified from genomic DNA by means of the immunoSEQ Assay, a bias-controlled multiplex PCR. The study's own analysis went as follows. The number of nucleated cells in each sample was estimated from the amplification of reference gene primers within the assay. Sequence reads were collapsed and filtered to measure the absolute abundance of every unique TCRbeta CDR3 rearrangement. For each sample, productive Simpson clonality was calculated by taking the square root of Simpson's diversity index across productive rearrangements. TCRdb's version of the immuneACCESS table is confined to in-frame rearrangements and falls short of the full clone set. An unresolved V gene accounts for under half of the shortfall where checked; the remainder is of unknown origin. Clonal size and the V and J genes are those of that table, whereas D and trimming came from the DNA. The sample table records about 460,000 clones; about nine tenths of these occur just once. 8% to 9.5% of the sample is taken by the ten largest.

From its cysteine to its phenylalanine, the CDR3 spans 16 amino acids. Participants in the prospective study were enrolled through a virtual design, were aged roughly 18 to 100 years, and lived in roughly 26 United States geographic areas. In the prospective study, participants were assigned to cohorts based on the clinical history participants reported in a screening survey and a study questionnaire. ImmuneRACE Cohort 3 recovered participants were defined by two consecutive negative NP/OP PCR tests, healthcare professional clearance, or symptom resolution. Mobile phlebotomists in the prospective study collected whole blood, serum and a nasopharyngeal or oropharyngeal swab from every participant. Over a roughly 2-month period, participants in the prospective study had the option of providing additional blood draws and questionnaires. Before DNA extraction, blood samples from the prospective study were shipped at room temperature or frozen.

As concerns this clone: Which antigen it targets is not known. No DNA is shown, since the ends of the CDR3 on it are uncertain; the CDR3 is the one TCRdb lists.

The receptor's source is an older woman who had recovered from COVID-19. The V and J genes are TRBV12-2 and TRBJ2-2; the listed D gene, TRBD2, was not tested against the DNA. TRBV12-2 is a pseudogene. The sample taken for sequencing was PBMCs or T cells enriched from blood (not recorded which). The CDR3 region: CASRLVAGGSTGELFF.